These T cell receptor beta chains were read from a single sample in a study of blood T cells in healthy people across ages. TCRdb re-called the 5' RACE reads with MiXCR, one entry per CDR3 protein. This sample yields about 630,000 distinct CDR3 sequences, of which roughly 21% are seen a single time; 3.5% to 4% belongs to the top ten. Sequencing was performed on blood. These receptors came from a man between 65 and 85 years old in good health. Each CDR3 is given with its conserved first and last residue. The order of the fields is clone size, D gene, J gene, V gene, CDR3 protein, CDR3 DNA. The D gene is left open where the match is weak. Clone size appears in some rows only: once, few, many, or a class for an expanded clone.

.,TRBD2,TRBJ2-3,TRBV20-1,CSVSPPGTSRDTQYF,TGCAGTGTCTCGCCCCCCGGGACTAGCAGAGATACGCAGTATTTT
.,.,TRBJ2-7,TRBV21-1,CASSELHGRFYEQYF,TGTGCCAGCAGCGAACTTCATGGGAGGTTCTACGAGCAGTACTTC
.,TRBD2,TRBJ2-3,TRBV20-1,CSARATSGGTDTQYF,TGCAGTGCTAGGGCGACTAGCGGAGGCACAGATACGCAGTATTTT
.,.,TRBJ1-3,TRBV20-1,CSARAIKDNSGNTIYF,TGCAGTGCTAGAGCTATAAAGGACAACTCTGGAAACACCATATATTTT
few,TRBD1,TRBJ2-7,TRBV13,CASSLEQGAIGEQYF,TGTGCCAGCAGCTTAGAACAGGGGGCAATAGGCGAGCAGTACTTC
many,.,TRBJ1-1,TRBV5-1,CASSTGQNTEAFF,TGCGCCAGCAGTACGGGACAGAACACTGAAGCTTTCTTT
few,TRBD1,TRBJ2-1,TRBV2,CASKVTGSADEQFF,TGTGCCAGCAAGGTGACAGGGTCAGCCGATGAGCAGTTCTTC
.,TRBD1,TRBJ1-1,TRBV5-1,CASSWDRGTTEAFF,TGCGCCAGCAGCTGGGACAGGGGGACCACTGAAGCTTTCTTT
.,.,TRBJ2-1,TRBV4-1,CASSQEVRGNEQFF,TGCGCCAGCAGCCAAGAGGTTAGGGGTAATGAGCAGTTCTTC
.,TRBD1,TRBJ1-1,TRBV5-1,CASSLEGQGGSTEAFF,TGCGCCAGCAGCTTGGAGGGCCAGGGGGGGAGCACTGAAGCTTTCTTT
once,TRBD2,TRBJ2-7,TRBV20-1,CSARGTGTTLGVSYEQYF,TGCAGTGCTAGGGGAACCGGGACTACACTAGGTGTGTCCTACGAGCAGTACTTC
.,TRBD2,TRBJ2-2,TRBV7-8,CASSTIPGLEGGELFF,TGTGCCAGCAGCACTATTCCGGGACTAGAAGGGGGGGAGCTGTTTTTT
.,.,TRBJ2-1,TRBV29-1,CSVEGLNEQFF,TGCAGCGTTGAGGGGCTAAATGAGCAGTTCTTC
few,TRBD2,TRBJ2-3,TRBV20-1,CSARGVAGGGGTDTQYF,TGCAGTGCTAGAGGAGTCGCGGGAGGGGGGGGCACAGATACGCAGTATTTT
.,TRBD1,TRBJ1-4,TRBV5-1,CASSSGQGREKLFF,TGCGCCAGCAGCTCGGGACAGGGGAGGGAAAAACTGTTTTTT
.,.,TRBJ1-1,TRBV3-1,CASNQPGPGGLPFF,TGTGCCAGCAACCAACCAGGCCCGGGGGGGCTACCTTTCTTT
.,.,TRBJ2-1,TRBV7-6,CASSLAPHGAGVGNEQFF,TGTGCCAGCAGCCTAGCCCCGCACGGGGCAGGAGTGGGGAATGAGCAGTTCTTC
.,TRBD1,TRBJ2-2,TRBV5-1,CASSRGQGKVPNTGELFF,TGCGCCAGCAGCAGGGGACAGGGGAAGGTCCCGAACACCGGGGAGCTGTTTTTT
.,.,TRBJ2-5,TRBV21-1,CASSPRGDRQETQYF,TGTGCCAGCAGCCCCCGGGGGGACAGGCAAGAGACCCAGTACTTC
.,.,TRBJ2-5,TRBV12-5,CASTPRMSQETQYF,TGTGCTAGTACCCCGAGGATGTCCCAAGAGACCCAGTACTTC
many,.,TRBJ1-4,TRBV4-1,CASSLPTLRGEKLFF,TGCGCCAGCAGCCTTCCGACTCTCCGAGGGGAAAAACTGTTTTTT
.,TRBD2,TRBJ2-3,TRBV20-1,CSATTGTSGVDTQYF,TGCAGTGCTACTACCGGGACTAGCGGGGTAGATACGCAGTATTTT
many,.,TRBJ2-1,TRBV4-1,CASSQDHPQTVDNEQFF,TGCGCCAGCAGCCAAGATCATCCCCAGACAGTCGACAATGAGCAGTTCTTC
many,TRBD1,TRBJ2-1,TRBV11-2,CASGAHPGQKQFF,TGTGCCAGCGGGGCCCACCCGGGACAGAAACAGTTCTTC
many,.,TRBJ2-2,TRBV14,CASSQRGSNTGELFF,TGTGCCAGCAGCCAAAGGGGCTCGAACACCGGGGAGCTGTTTTTT
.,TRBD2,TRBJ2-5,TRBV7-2,CASSLDPSGSYQETQYF,TGTGCCAGCAGCTTAGACCCTAGCGGGTCGTACCAAGAGACCCAGTACTTC